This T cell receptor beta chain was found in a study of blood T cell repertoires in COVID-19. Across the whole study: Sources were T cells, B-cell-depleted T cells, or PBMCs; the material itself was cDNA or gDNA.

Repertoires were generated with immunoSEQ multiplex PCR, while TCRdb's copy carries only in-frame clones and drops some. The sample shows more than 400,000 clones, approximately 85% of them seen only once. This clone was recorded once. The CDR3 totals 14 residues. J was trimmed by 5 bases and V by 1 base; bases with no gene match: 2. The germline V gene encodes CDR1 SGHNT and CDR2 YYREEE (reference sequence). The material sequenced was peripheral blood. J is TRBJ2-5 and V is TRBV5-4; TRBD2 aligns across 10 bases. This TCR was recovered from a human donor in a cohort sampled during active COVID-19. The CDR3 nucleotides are TGTGCCAGCAGCTTGCTAGCGGGAGTTGAGACCCAGTACTTC. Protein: CASSLLAGVETQYF.